This T cell receptor (beta chain) was sequenced during a study of PD-1 blockade in classical Hodgkin lymphoma. Germline V lookup: CDR1 MGHRA, CDR2 YSYEKL. The CDR3 contains 18 residues. Trimming took 0 bases from V and 4 from J; bases not matched to a gene: 10. Details on this clone: What it recognizes is unknown.

Broader study findings: TCR diversity at baseline was reported to be reduced in newly diagnosed patients relative to healthy donors. The authors have not defined what causes the repertoire differences, possibly disease activity or prior therapy.

The time point is: newly diagnosed, previously untreated cHL patient sample. Acting as the comparison were PBMCs from newly diagnosed, untreated classical Hodgkin lymphoma. Only in-frame clones appear in the TCRdb table, and some are missing; sequencing was by immunoSEQ multiplex PCR. The data hold more than 15,000 clones, with roughly nine tenths observed a single time. The sample taken for sequencing was peripheral blood mononuclear cells (PBMCs). This receptor was taken from a human donor with classical Hodgkin lymphoma. The chain combines TRBV4-1 with TRBJ2-2, with 8 nucleotides matching TRBD1. The CDR3 loop is CASSQDGRGLTGTGELFF. Written as DNA, the CDR3 is TGCGCCAGCAGCCAAGATGGCAGGGGGCTTACCGGCACCGGGGAGCTGTTTTTT.